This is a list of T cell receptor beta chains from one sample in a study of breast tumors, draining lymph nodes, adjacent tissues. TCRdb itself ran the multiplex PCR reads through MiXCR, one entry per CDR3 protein. Of some 130,000 distinct CDR3 sequences in the sample, about 22% are singletons; the top ten hold roughly 2.7%. The sample consisted of axillary lymph node tissue. The receptors shown here come from a female donor with breast cancer. Some clones in this sample may be carry-over from other donors' samples. Both conserved end residues are part of each CDR3. Fields, in order: J gene, clone size, D gene, V gene, CDR3 protein, CDR3 DNA. A D gene is named only where the DNA matches it firmly. Clone size is given for some rows only: seen once, a few or many times, or a class if the clone is expanded.

TRBJ2-7 | few | TRBD1 | TRBV25-1 | CASSDLQGGEQYF | TGTGCCAGCAGTGACCTACAGGGGGGCGAGCAGTACTTC
TRBJ2-5 | NA | NA | TRBV19 | CASSIGGYGEETQYF | TGTGCCAGTAGTATAGGTGGTTACGGGGAAGAGACCCAGTACTTC
TRBJ1-5 | few | NA | TRBV7-2 | CASSLDQAGGPQHF | TGTGCCAGCAGCTTAGATCAAGCTGGGGGGCCCCAGCATTTT
TRBJ1-4 | NA | NA | TRBV20-1 | CSANPQVNEKLFF | TGCAGTGCTAACCCACAGGTTAATGAAAAACTGTTTTTT
TRBJ2-7 | NA | TRBD2 | TRBV28 | CASSLVSGPYERYF | TGTGCCAGCAGCCTAGTTAGCGGGCCCTACGAGCGGTACTTC
TRBJ2-2 | NA | TRBD2 | TRBV28 | CASIPGGGNTGELFF | TGTGCCAGCATCCCGGGAGGAGGGAACACCGGGGAGCTGTTTTTT
TRBJ1-5 | NA | NA | TRBV19 | CASSIAGGNQPQHF | TGTGCCAGTAGTATAGCGGGGGGCAATCAGCCCCAGCATTTT
TRBJ2-3 | many | TRBD2 | TRBV2 | CASRKGLAGPTDTQYF | TGTGCCAGCAGGAAGGGACTAGCGGGACCCACAGATACGCAGTATTTT
TRBJ2-5 | once | NA | TRBV11-3 | CASSTGTGTIETRYF | TGTGCCAGCAGCACAGGGACCGGTACCATCGAGACCCGGTACTTC
TRBJ2-1 | many | NA | TRBV5-1 | CASSLEQRTSYNEQFF | TGCGCCAGCAGCTTGGAGCAGAGGACCAGCTACAATGAGCAGTTCTTC
TRBJ2-7 | many | NA | TRBV28 | CASSLQGTYEQYF | TGTGCCAGCAGTTTACAGGGCACCTACGAGCAGTACTTC
TRBJ2-1 | many | TRBD2 | TRBV6-2/TRBV6-3 | CASSYGTSGYNEQFF | TGTGCCAGCAGTTACGGGACTAGCGGATACAATGAGCAGTTCTTC
TRBJ1-6 | many | NA | TRBV5-1 | CASSPGQSSYNSPLHF | TGCGCCAGCAGCCCTGGACAGAGCTCCTATAATTCACCCCTCCACTTT
TRBJ2-2 | many | TRBD2 | TRBV7-2 | CASSLLAGVITGELFF | TGTGCCAGCAGCTTACTAGCGGGAGTTATCACCGGGGAGCTGTTTTTT
TRBJ2-3 | NA | TRBD2 | TRBV4-1 | CASSQASPAGRKTDTQYF | TGCGCCAGCAGCCAAGCTTCACCAGCGGGAAGAAAGACAGATACGCAGTATTTT
TRBJ2-2 | many | TRBD2 | TRBV5-1 | CASSFGGRSSTGELFF | TGCGCCAGCAGCTTCGGCGGGAGATCCAGCACCGGGGAGCTGTTTTTT
TRBJ2-7 | many | NA | TRBV24-1 | CATSDLLKDASYEQYF | TGTGCCACCAGTGATTTGCTTAAGGACGCTTCCTACGAGCAGTACTTC
TRBJ1-5 | few | NA | TRBV18 | CASSPREVPQPQHF | TGTGCCAGCTCACCACGTGAGGTTCCACAGCCCCAGCATTTT
TRBJ2-1 | many | TRBD2 | TRBV6-5 | CASSQPVGRSGRYNEQFF | TGTGCCAGCAGTCAACCCGTGGGTCGTAGCGGGAGGTACAATGAGCAGTTCTTC
TRBJ2-2 | many | TRBD1 | TRBV7-9 | CASSSTGITGELFF | TGTGCCAGCAGCTCGACAGGGATTACCGGGGAGCTGTTTTTT
TRBJ2-1 | NA | TRBD1 | TRBV4-3 | CASSQDRDSLNEQFF | TGCGCCAGCAGCCAAGATAGGGACAGTCTCAATGAGCAGTTCTTC
TRBJ2-7 | many | NA | TRBV6-5 | CASSYGSGPYEQYF | TGTGCCAGCAGTTATGGGTCAGGGCCCTACGAGCAGTACTTC
TRBJ2-1 | many | TRBD1 | TRBV5-1 | CASSWGQGKYNEQFF | TGCGCCAGCAGCTGGGGACAGGGAAAGTACAATGAGCAGTTCTTC
TRBJ2-7 | many | TRBD2 | TRBV10-3 | CAIRAGLAGVEQYF | TGTGCCATCAGGGCGGGACTAGCGGGAGTCGAGCAGTACTTC
TRBJ2-7 | many | TRBD2 | TRBV11-2 | CASSSRLAGGWDEQYF | TGTGCCAGCAGCTCTCGACTAGCGGGGGGTTGGGACGAGCAGTACTTC
TRBJ2-2 | many | NA | TRBV4-2 | CASSQDEWGRTGELFF | TGTGCCAGCAGCCAAGATGAATGGGGGCGTACCGGGGAGCTGTTTTTT
TRBJ2-7 | many | NA | TRBV19 | CASEGEVGEQYF | TGTGCCAGCGAGGGTGAGGTTGGCGAGCAGTACTTC
TRBJ2-5 | many | TRBD1 | TRBV5-1 | CASSYLGTAYF | TGCGCCAGCAGCTATTTAGGGACAGCTTACTTC
TRBJ1-5 | many | NA | TRBV6-5 | CASSPRGPYQPQHF | TGTGCCAGCAGCCCTCGGGGCCCCTATCAGCCCCAGCATTTT
TRBJ1-2 | many | TRBD1 | TRBV2 | CASSPDRASLNYGYTF | TGTGCCAGCAGTCCGGACAGGGCTTCCCTTAACTATGGCTACACCTTC
TRBJ2-7 | many | TRBD1 | TRBV5-5 | CASSRDPGGEQYF | TGTGCCAGCAGCCGCGACCCAGGGGGCGAGCAGTACTTC
TRBJ2-6 | many | NA | TRBV7-2 | CASSPKTTGSGANVLTF | TGTGCCAGCAGCCCGAAGACTACGGGATCTGGGGCCAACGTCCTGACTTTC
TRBJ2-3 | many | TRBD2 | TRBV7-9 | CASSLAGGPQDTQYF | TGTGCCAGCAGCTTAGCGGGAGGGCCACAAGATACGCAGTATTTT
TRBJ2-7 | many | TRBD1 | TRBV7-8 | CASSLDPGGGYEQYF | TGTGCCAGCAGCTTAGATCCAGGGGGCGGTTACGAGCAGTACTTC
TRBJ1-2 | many | TRBD1 | TRBV7-2 | CASSIDRVGYTF | TGTGCCAGCAGCATCGACAGGGTTGGCTACACCTTC
TRBJ2-1 | many | NA | TRBV24-1 | CATGVGGLYEQFF | TGTGCCACCGGGGTTGGAGGCCTCTATGAGCAGTTCTTC
TRBJ2-7 | many | TRBD1 | TRBV14 | CASSQGNRGNIYEQYF | TGTGCCAGCAGCCAAGGGAACAGGGGTAATATTTACGAGCAGTACTTC
TRBJ1-2 | many | NA | TRBV28 | CASSLGQPDGYTF | TGTGCCAGCAGTCTAGGACAGCCTGATGGCTACACCTTC
TRBJ2-1 | many | NA | TRBV6-5 | CASRQGGGEQFF | TGTGCCAGCCGACAGGGAGGCGGTGAGCAGTTCTTC
TRBJ2-4 | few | TRBD1 | TRBV20-1 | CSAPDRGAKNIQYF | TGCAGTGCTCCCGACAGGGGAGCCAAAAACATTCAGTACTTC
TRBJ1-1 | few | NA | TRBV5-1 | CASRGIGRNTEAFF | TGCGCCAGCAGGGGAATAGGTAGGAACACTGAAGCTTTCTTT
TRBJ1-2 | many | NA | TRBV10-3 | CAISGSDNYGYTF | TGTGCCATCAGTGGCTCAGATAACTATGGCTACACCTTC
TRBJ1-6 | many | NA | TRBV3-1 | CASSQGTAQGSLHF | TGTGCCAGCAGCCAGGGGACGGCCCAGGGTTCCCTCCACTTT
TRBJ2-5 | NA | NA | TRBV19 | CASSPSRDQETQHF | TGTGCCAGTAGTCCCAGTCGGGACCAAGAGACCCAGCACTTC
TRBJ2-1 | many | TRBD2 | TRBV30 | CASSSGMGHNEQFF | TGTGCCTCATCTAGCGGGATGGGGCACAATGAGCAGTTCTTC
TRBJ2-5 | few | NA | TRBV3-1 | CASSQGGLGETQYF | TGTGCCAGCAGCCAAGGAGGACTTGGGGAGACCCAGTACTTC
TRBJ1-5 | many | NA | TRBV4-1 | CASSQGGASGQPQHF | TGCGCCAGCAGCCAAGGGGGGGCATCGGGCCAGCCCCAGCATTTT
TRBJ1-6 | many | NA | TRBV28 | CAANGGGNMDNSPLHF | TGTGCCGCCAACGGAGGGGGGAATATGGATAATTCACCCCTCCACTTT
TRBJ2-1 | many | TRBD1 | TRBV30 | CAWSVQGGRNEQFF | TGTGCCTGGAGTGTACAAGGGGGCCGCAATGAGCAGTTCTTC
TRBJ2-4 | NA | TRBD2 | TRBV28 | CASSLRGAGGSKNIQYF | TGTGCCAGCAGTCTCAGGGGAGCGGGAGGGTCCAAAAACATTCAGTACTTC